The T cell receptor beta chain under discussion was sequenced for a study of Graves' ophthalmopathy and Graves' hyperthyroidism. Study findings and constraints: Cross-validated, the 13-signature model showed 87.88%/81.08% sensitivity/specificity, and 80%/75% in the test set.

V dropped 4 bases and J dropped 4 bases, with 13 bases sitting between them. Germline values: CDR1 MNHNS, CDR2 SASEGT. The CDR3 is made up of 15 amino acids. TCR beta CDR3 regions were amplified from RNA transcripts. First-round RT-PCR relied on HTBI primers, and a second-round multiplex PCR came next. TCRdb reprocessed the multiplex PCR reads with MiXCR, giving one entry per CDR3 protein. Of 200,000 to 250,000 distinct CDR3 sequences in the sample, roughly a fifth were seen once. This clonotype was seen many times. Its antigen is as yet unknown. The receptor was derived from a woman in her forties or fifties with Graves' ophthalmopathy. Sequencing was carried out using peripheral blood. The chain links TRBV6-1 to TRBJ2-2; D tentatively fits TRBD1 or TRBD2 (5 bases each). In DNA form, the CDR3 reads TGTGCCAGCAGTGGAGTCCTTGGGGGCACCGGGGAGCTGTTTTTT. Amino acid sequence: CASSGVLGGTGELFF.